The TCR beta chain under discussion was sequenced for a study of cytomegalovirus exposure and HLA in healthy donors. General study findings and limits: Most TCR sequences showed up rarely, but some public TCRs showed up in many donors. The authors confirmed in vitro that a few CMV-associated chains were specific for CMV antigens. Both high specificity and high sensitivity reportedly marked the classifier's diagnosis of cytomegalovirus status.

Comment on this clone: Its specificity is not known.

The donors were members of the validation cohort comprising over a hundred subjects, separate from the roughly 680-subject first cohort. J was trimmed by 3 bases and V by 4 bases; bases with no gene match: 7. The CDR3 is 16 residues long. Germline V CDR1 and CDR2: LGHNA, YSLEER. The protocol was immunoSEQ multiplex PCR, while the TCRdb copy is restricted to in-frame clones and leaves out a portion. The sample lists about 150,000 clones; 91% were seen once. V and J are TRBV4-3 and TRBJ2-2, with 8 bases lining up with TRBD2. The sequenced material came from PBMCs. This sequence was found in a man younger than 30 in good health and CMV-seronegative. CDR3 coding DNA: TGCGCCAGCAGCCCCCGGGGGGGCTGGGACACCGGGGAGCTGTTTTTT. It codes for CASSPRGGWDTGELFF.